The entry below gives a single T cell receptor beta chain sequence along with its context. Antigen specificity is unknown. The sample is drawn from a study of T cell responses to AZD1222 COVID-19 vaccine. There are 18 residues in the CDR3. The germline gives CDR1 SGHTA, CDR2 FQGNSA. The trim removed 4 bases at V and 0 bases at J, leaving 12 bases unmatched. Findings and caveats of the study: White British donors predominated, females outnumbered males, and clonal diversity was possibly underestimated.

TCRdb's copy holds only in-frame clones and misses some; the assay was immunoSEQ multiplex PCR. Found here are about 160,000 clones, 89% of them singletons; the top ten hold about 5%. V usage is TRBV7-2 and J usage is TRBJ1-3; TRBD1 matches at 7 bases. The material sequenced was peripheral blood, taken on day 0 of AZD1222 vaccination. The receptor was derived from an adult in good health. The chain's CDR3 is CASSSHPGQWNSGNTIYF. The DNA for the CDR3 is TGTGCCAGCAGCTCCCATCCGGGACAGTGGAACTCTGGAAACACCATATATTTT.